This TCR beta chain is from a study of shared clonotypes between healthy human individuals. The V gene lost 1 base and the J gene lost 5 bases, with 6 bases spanning the gap. CDR3 length: 12 amino acids. Germline CDR1 is SEHNR and CDR2 is FQNEAQ (reference sequence). TCRdb keeps only in-frame clones here, not all; method: immunoSEQ multiplex PCR. Among millions of clones listed, 95% were seen once. The sample consisted of naive CD4+ T cells sorted from blood. Sample subset: CD45RA+ positively selected. This rearrangement joins TRBV7-9 to TRBJ2-7; D is possibly TRBD2 (6 bases). This TCR came from a young man in good health. The CDR3 loop reads CASSLGGDEQYF. CDR3 coding DNA: TGTGCCAGCAGCTTAGGGGGGGACGAGCAGTACTTC.